This record looks at one TCR beta chain sequence and its context. Its antigen is as yet unknown. This record comes from a study of T cell repertoires in cytomegalovirus infection. Background on the study: Public TCR beta signature analysis indicated the presence of both CMV infection and matching HLA type. Study outcomes and limitations: Carriers of CMV plus the relevant HLA were identified by cumulative public TCR beta family frequency. The ex vivo response showed dominance by HLA-C-restricted CMV-specific TCR beta clonotypes.

Germline V gene sequence: CDR1 ENHRY, CDR2 SYGVKD. This CDR3 region has 14 residues. Trimming took 3 bases from V and 4 from J, leaving 13 bases between them. One entry per CDR3 protein, called by TCRdb with MiXCR from the reads. The top ten hold under 15% of the sample, which has about 490,000 distinct CDR3 sequences, around 27% seen once. The chain employs TRBV10-3 and TRBJ2-7, with D perhaps matching TRBD1 (6 bases). Sequenced material: PBMCs. This receptor was taken from a human donor in good health (CMV status not recorded). Some clones in this sample may be carry-over from other donors' samples. The CDR3 region is CAISDARGGYEQYV. The CDR3 bases are TGTGCCATCAGTGACGCCCGAGGGGGATACGAGCAGTACGTC.